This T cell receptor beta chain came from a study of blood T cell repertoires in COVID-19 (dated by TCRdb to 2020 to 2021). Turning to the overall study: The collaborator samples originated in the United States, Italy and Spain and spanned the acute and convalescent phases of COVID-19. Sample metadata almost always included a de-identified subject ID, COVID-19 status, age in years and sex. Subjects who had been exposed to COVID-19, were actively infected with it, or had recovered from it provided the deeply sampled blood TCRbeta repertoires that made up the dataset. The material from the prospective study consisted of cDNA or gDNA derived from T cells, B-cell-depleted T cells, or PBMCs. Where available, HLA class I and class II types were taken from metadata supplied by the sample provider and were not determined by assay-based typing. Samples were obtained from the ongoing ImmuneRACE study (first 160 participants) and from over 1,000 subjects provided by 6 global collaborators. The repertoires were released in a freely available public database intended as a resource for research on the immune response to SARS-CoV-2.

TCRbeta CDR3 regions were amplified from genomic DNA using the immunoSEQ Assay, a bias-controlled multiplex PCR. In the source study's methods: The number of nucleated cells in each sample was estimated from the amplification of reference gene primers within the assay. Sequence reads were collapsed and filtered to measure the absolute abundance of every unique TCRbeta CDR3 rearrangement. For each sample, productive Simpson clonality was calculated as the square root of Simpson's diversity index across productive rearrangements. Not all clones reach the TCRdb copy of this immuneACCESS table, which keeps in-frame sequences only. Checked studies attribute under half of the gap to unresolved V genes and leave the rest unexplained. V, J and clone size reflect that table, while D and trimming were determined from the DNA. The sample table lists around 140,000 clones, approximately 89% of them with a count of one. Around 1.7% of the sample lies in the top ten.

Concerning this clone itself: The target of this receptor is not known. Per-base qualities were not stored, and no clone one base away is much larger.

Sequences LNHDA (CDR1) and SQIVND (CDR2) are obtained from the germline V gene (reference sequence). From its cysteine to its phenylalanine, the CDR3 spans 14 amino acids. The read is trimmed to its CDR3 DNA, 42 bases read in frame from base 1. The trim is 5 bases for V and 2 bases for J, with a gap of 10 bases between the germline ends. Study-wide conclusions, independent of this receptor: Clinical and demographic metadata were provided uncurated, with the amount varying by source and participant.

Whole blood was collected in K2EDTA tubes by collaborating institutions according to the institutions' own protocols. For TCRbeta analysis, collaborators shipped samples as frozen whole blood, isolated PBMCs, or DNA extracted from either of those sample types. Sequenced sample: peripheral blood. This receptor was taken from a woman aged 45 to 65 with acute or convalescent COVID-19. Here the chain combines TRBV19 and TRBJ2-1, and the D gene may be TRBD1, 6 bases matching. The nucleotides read TGTGCCAGTAGTTACAGGGCCACCTACAATGAGCAGTTCTTC. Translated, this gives CASSYRATYNEQFF.